Listed below are T cell receptor beta chains from one sample, sequenced in a study of HIV-infected patients and healthy controls. TCRdb reprocessed the 5' RACE reads with MiXCR, giving one entry per CDR3 protein. This sample has some 17,000 distinct CDR3 sequences; roughly 9% occur once, and the top ten carry 5.1%. Sequencing was done on a sample of blood. The receptors originated from an adult in good health. Both conserved end residues are part of each CDR3. The D gene is left open where the match is weak. Size is stated for part of the rows, as once, few or many counts, or as a class when the clone is expanded.

NA	TRBJ1-1	many	TRBV29-1	TGCAGCGTTGAACCTCAAGAGCATCTTGAAGCTTTCTTT	CSVEPQEHLEAFF
TRBD2	TRBJ2-4	medium-sized	TRBV5-1	TGCGCCAGCACCAGGCTTCCCGGACTAGCCGGAGCCGGAAACATTCAGTACTTC	CASTRLPGLAGAGNIQYF
TRBD2	TRBJ2-2	medium-sized	TRBV6-4	TGTGCCAGCAGTGAGGATAGCGGGAGACACACCGGGGAGCTGTTTTTT	CASSEDSGRHTGELFF
NA	TRBJ2-7	NA	TRBV4-3	TGCGCCAGCAGCCAAGAAGTCTTAGGATCCTACGAGCAGTACTTC	CASSQEVLGSYEQYF
TRBD2	TRBJ2-5	many	TRBV12-5	TGTGCTAGTGGTTTGCTCGGGACTAGCGGCCGTCAGGAGACCCAGTACTTC	CASGLLGTSGRQETQYF
TRBD2	TRBJ2-3	medium-sized	TRBV10-3	TGTGCCACCCGAATACTAGCGGGGCTCACAGATACGCAGTATTTT	CATRILAGLTDTQYF
TRBD1	TRBJ1-4	medium-sized	TRBV29-1	TGCAGCGTTGAAGATTGGGACAGGGGGCGAACTAATGAAAAACTGTTTTTT	CSVEDWDRGRTNEKLFF
TRBD2	TRBJ2-7	many	TRBV29-1	TGCAGCGTTATCAGCGGGAGCCCCTACGAGCAGTACTTC	CSVISGSPYEQYF
TRBD1	TRBJ1-6	many	TRBV5-6	TGTGCCAGCAGCTCCGGACAGGACCCTATAGAGTCACCCCTCCACTTT	CASSSGQDPIESPLHF
TRBD1	TRBJ1-1	many	TRBV19	TGTGCCAGTAGTAGACAGGGGATGAACACTGAAGCTTTCTTT	CASSRQGMNTEAFF
TRBD1	TRBJ2-3	NA	TRBV20-1	TGCAGTGCTAGATGGACAGGGCCACATCGACAGTATTTT	CSARWTGPHRQYF
NA	TRBJ1-5	NA	TRBV19	TGTGCCAGTACCCAAGCAGGGGTAACGCCCCAGCATTTT	CASTQAGVTPQHF
NA	TRBJ2-3	few	TRBV19	TGTGCCAGTAGTCATTCTAGCACAGATACGCAGTATTTT	CASSHSSTDTQYF
NA	TRBJ1-1	NA	TRBV7-2	TGTGCCAGCAGCCAAGGTTTCAGGAACACTGAAGCTTTCTTT	CASSQGFRNTEAFF
NA	TRBJ1-3	many	TRBV20-1	TGCAGTGCTGGGACGTTTGGAAACACCATATATTTT	CSAGTFGNTIYF
NA	TRBJ1-1	few	TRBV18	TGTGCCAGCTCACAGACGGAGAACACTGAAGCTTTCTTT	CASSQTENTEAFF
TRBD1	TRBJ2-7	many	TRBV5-1	TGCGCCAGCAGCCCACCCGGGACAGGCTACGAGCAGTACTTC	CASSPPGTGYEQYF
TRBD2	TRBJ2-3	many	TRBV6-6	TGTGCCAGCAGTTGGACTAGCGAAACGGATACGCAGTATTTT	CASSWTSETDTQYF
NA	TRBJ2-6	many	TRBV25-1	TGTGCCAGCAGTCTGCATTCGATGCCTGGGGCCAACGTCCTGACTTTC	CASSLHSMPGANVLTF
NA	TRBJ1-1	many	TRBV7-2	TGTGCCAGCAGCTTCCAGGACGGCACTGAAGCTTTCTTT	CASSFQDGTEAFF
TRBD2	TRBJ2-3	NA	TRBV7-2	TGTGCCAGCAGCTTAGATATCCTAGCGGGTACAGATACGCAGTATTTT	CASSLDILAGTDTQYF
TRBD2	TRBJ2-1	many	TRBV7-8	TGTGCCAGCAGCCCTAGCGGGAGGTGGAATGAGCAGTTCTTC	CASSPSGRWNEQFF
NA	TRBJ2-1	many	TRBV20-1	TGCAGTGCTAGTTCCAGCGGTCACAGCTCCTACAATGAGCAGTTCTTC	CSASSSGHSSYNEQFF
TRBD2	TRBJ2-7	many	TRBV5-5	TGTGCCAGCGGGCTAGCGGGAGGTCCCAACGAGCAGTACTTC	CASGLAGGPNEQYF
NA	TRBJ2-1	medium-sized	TRBV3-1	TGTGCCAGCAGCCAAGCTCGACGGGCGATTGAGCAGTTCTTC	CASSQARRAIEQFF
TRBD1	TRBJ2-3	many	TRBV27	TGTGCCAGCAGTTCGGGACAGGGTCGCGCAGATACGCAGTATTTT	CASSSGQGRADTQYF
TRBD2	TRBJ2-3	many	TRBV20-1	TGCAGTGCTAGAGTAGTCGAGGGACTAGCGGGACCCACAGATACGCAGTATTTT	CSARVVEGLAGPTDTQYF
NA	TRBJ2-3	many	TRBV6-5	TGTGCCAGCAGTTACTCGCAAGCGGGCACAGATACGCAGTATTTT	CASSYSQAGTDTQYF
TRBD1	TRBJ1-1	many	TRBV9	TGTGCCAGCAGCCCCCGAGGGACAGTGAACGCTGAAGCTTTCTTT	CASSPRGTVNAEAFF
NA	TRBJ2-5	medium-sized	TRBV6-5	TGTGCCAGCAGTTCCTTACTGGGTTCCGCAGAGACCCAGTACTTC	CASSSLLGSAETQYF
TRBD2	TRBJ2-1	many	TRBV7-9	TGTGCCAGCGTCTCGGGGGGGGCTTACAATGAGCAGTTCTTC	CASVSGGAYNEQFF
NA	TRBJ2-1	many	TRBV19	TGTGCCAGTAGTATAGGAACAACGTCCTTCTACAATGAGCAGTTCTTC	CASSIGTTSFYNEQFF
TRBD1	TRBJ1-5	many	TRBV29-1	TGCAGCGTTTCCCTACAGGGGCTTAGCAATCAGCCCCAGCATTTT	CSVSLQGLSNQPQHF
NA	TRBJ1-4	few	TRBV6-1	TGTGCCAGCAGCGCTAGGCGCGGAGGGGAAAAACTGTTTTTT	CASSARRGGEKLFF
NA	TRBJ2-3	NA	TRBV3-1	TGTGCCAGCAGATCGGGACGGAGAGGAACAGATACGCAGTATTTT	CASRSGRRGTDTQYF
NA	TRBJ2-3	many	TRBV12-3/TRBV12-4	TGTGCCAGCACCCTCACCACAGATACGCAGTATTTT	CASTLTTDTQYF
NA	TRBJ1-5	NA	TRBV12-3/TRBV12-4	TGTGCCAGCAGCCCCGGGGGGTATCAGCCCCAGCATTTT	CASSPGGYQPQHF
TRBD2	TRBJ2-5	medium-sized	TRBV6-5	TGTGCCAGCAGTCTAGCGGGAGGCCGGGAGACCCAGTACTTC	CASSLAGGRETQYF
NA	TRBJ2-5	few	TRBV7-9	TGTGCCAGCAGCATCAGGGAGCAAGAGACCCAGTACTTC	CASSIREQETQYF
NA	TRBJ2-1	many	TRBV19	TGTGCCAGCCGCCGGACCTTACTCCGGAGGAATGAGCAGTTCTTC	CASRRTLLRRNEQFF
NA	TRBJ1-1	NA	TRBV5-1	TGCGCCAGCAGACAGCCCTCGAACACTGAAGCTTTCTTT	CASRQPSNTEAFF
NA	TRBJ1-4	few	TRBV12-3/TRBV12-4	TGTGCCAGCAGACAGGGAACTAATGAAAAACTGTTTTTT	CASRQGTNEKLFF
TRBD1	TRBJ2-6	many	TRBV6-5	TGTGCCAGCAGTTACTCGGACCGACAGGGCAGTATTTACTCTGGGGCCAACGTCCTGACTTTC	CASSYSDRQGSIYSGANVLTF
TRBD1	TRBJ2-1	medium-sized	TRBV4-1	TGCGCCAGCAGCCAAAGGGGGCGAGGTGAGCAGTTCTTC	CASSQRGRGEQFF
TRBD1	TRBJ1-4	many	TRBV29-1	TGCAGCGTTGCGACAGGGAGTGGAAAACTGTTTTTT	CSVATGSGKLFF
TRBD2	TRBJ2-1	many	TRBV19	TGTGCCAGTAGTATGGGAACTAGCGGGAGCTATAATGAGCAGTTCTTC	CASSMGTSGSYNEQFF